A selection of T cell receptor beta chains follows, all from one sample in a study of blood T cell repertoires in COVID-19. Using immunoSEQ multiplex PCR, the repertoire was profiled, and TCRdb retains in-frame clones only, with some absent. The table has roughly 90,000 clones, roughly 90% seen once. Specimen: peripheral blood. The receptors were gathered from a human donor with active COVID-19. The donor label of this sample is uncertain. Each CDR3 is given with its conserved first and last residue. D genes are given only for firm matches. The listing skips clone size in some rows; elsewhere it reads once, few, many or a size class.

V gene	clone size	J gene	D gene	CDR3 DNA	CDR3 protein
TRBV10-1	few	TRBJ2-7	-	TGCGCCAGAGCGGACCGATACTACGAGCAGTACTTC	CARADRYYEQYF
TRBV3-1/TRBV3-2	-	TRBJ2-3	TRBD2	TGTGCCAGCAGCCAACTGCCTGGGCGGGGGGGGCCAGATACGCAGTATTTT	CASSQLPGRGGPDTQYF
TRBV7-2	-	TRBJ2-5	TRBD2	TGTGCCAGCAGCTTAGTTACTAGCGGGGGCCAAGAGACCCAGTACTTC	CASSLVTSGGQETQYF
TRBV18	-	TRBJ2-7	-	TGTGCCAGCTCAGAAACACAGACAGTGAACTACGAGCAGTACTTC	CASSETQTVNYEQYF
TRBV9	-	TRBJ2-1	TRBD2	TGTGCCAGCAGCGTAGACCCGCGGGGGGCAGACAATGAGCAGTTCTTC	CASSVDPRGADNEQFF
TRBV11-2	few	TRBJ2-2	-	TGTGCCAGCGCTATCGAGACAGGCTTCGCCGGGGAGCTGTTTTTT	CASAIETGFAGELFF
TRBV4-2	-	TRBJ2-5	-	TGTGCCAGCAGAGGCGGGGAGACCCAGTACTTC	CASRGGETQYF
TRBV28	-	TRBJ2-3	-	TGTGCCAGCAGTTTAAGGACAGCCGCTAGCACAGATACGCAGTATTTT	CASSLRTAASTDTQYF
TRBV11-2	-	TRBJ1-6	TRBD1	TGTGCCAGCAGCTTAACCTCCGGGACAGGGACTTCACCCCTCCACTTT	CASSLTSGTGTSPLHF
TRBV5-1	-	TRBJ1-1	-	TGCGCCAGCAGGGACAGCTACTCATTGAACACTGAAGCTTTCTTT	CASRDSYSLNTEAFF
TRBV9	-	TRBJ1-1	-	TGTGCCAGCAGCGTAGTTCCGGTGAACACTGAAGCTTTCTTT	CASSVVPVNTEAFF
TRBV18	-	TRBJ1-2	-	TGTGCCAGCTCACCAGGCGGCCGCTGGGATGGCTACACCTTC	CASSPGGRWDGYTF
TRBV10-3	-	TRBJ1-1	TRBD1	TGTGCCATCAGTGAGGACGGGACAGGGAACACTGAAGCTTTCTTT	CAISEDGTGNTEAFF
TRBV5-4	-	TRBJ1-1	-	TGTGCCAGCAGCTTGGTCTCGGTGAACACTGAAGCTTTCTTT	CASSLVSVNTEAFF
TRBV10-3	once	TRBJ2-2	-	TGTGCCTCCAGACTAAAGGTTTACACCGGGGAGCTGTTTTTT	CASRLKVYTGELFF
TRBV5-6	-	TRBJ2-1	TRBD1	TGTGCCAGCAGCTTGAGGGGACAGGGTGAATACAATGAGCAGTTCTTC	CASSLRGQGEYNEQFF
TRBV4-1	-	TRBJ2-1	TRBD2	TGCGCCAGCAGCCAAGATTCTAGGGACGGGGGGGTCTACAATGAGCAGTTCTTC	CASSQDSRDGGVYNEQFF
TRBV3-1/TRBV3-2	-	TRBJ2-5	TRBD2	TGTGCCAGCAGCCAAGGAACTAGCGGGGTTGAGACCCAGTACTTC	CASSQGTSGVETQYF
TRBV10-3	-	TRBJ2-3	TRBD2	TGTGCCATCAGTGGGGGTAGCGGGGGGCCTAGCACAGATACGCAGTATTTT	CAISGGSGGPSTDTQYF
TRBV4-1	-	TRBJ2-7	-	TGCGCCAGCAGCCAAGATTACACGGAGAGCACCTACGAGCAGTACTTC	CASSQDYTESTYEQYF
TRBV2	-	TRBJ2-1	-	TGTGCCAGCAGTGATAGTACAGTTGGATACAATGAGCAGTTCTTC	CASSDSTVGYNEQFF
TRBV3-1/TRBV3-2	-	TRBJ1-5	TRBD1	TGTGCCAGCAGCCAGGGTGACAGGGGGGATCAGCCCCAGCATTTT	CASSQGDRGDQPQHF
TRBV15	once	TRBJ1-2	TRBD1	TGTGCCACCAGCAGAGATAAGCGGACAGGGGATCACTATGGCTACACCTTC	CATSRDKRTGDHYGYTF
TRBV6-2/TRBV6-3	-	TRBJ2-5	-	TGTGCCAGCAGTTATGAGTTCAGGGGAGAGACCCAGTACTTC	CASSYEFRGETQYF
TRBV10-3	-	TRBJ1-1	-	TGTGCCATCAGTGAGTCGTGGCAGGGTGAAGCTTTCTTT	CAISESWQGEAFF
TRBV2	-	TRBJ2-2	-	TGTGCCAGCAGCCTAAAGCCAAATACCGGGGAGCTGTTTTTT	CASSLKPNTGELFF
TRBV12-3/TRBV12-4	-	TRBJ1-3	-	TGTGCCAGCAGTGTACAGGGAAACACCATATATTTT	CASSVQGNTIYF
TRBV7-9	-	TRBJ2-1	-	TGTGCCAGCAGCTCAGCGGGCCAACCCCCAGAGGAGGAGCTCTTC	CASSSAGQPPEEELF
TRBV5-1	-	TRBJ2-7	TRBD2	TGCGCCAGCAGCTGGGGACCCGGGAGGACCTACGAGCAGTACTTC	CASSWGPGRTYEQYF
TRBV4-3	-	TRBJ2-5	TRBD2	TGCGCCAGCCGCGCCCGCGCGGGGGGGTCAGAGACCCAGTACTTC	CASRARAGGSETQYF
TRBV7-8	-	TRBJ1-1	-	TGTGCCAGCAGCTTAGGTAGGTTCAGGGAGGACACTGAAGCTTTCTTT	CASSLGRFREDTEAFF
TRBV10-3	-	TRBJ2-3	TRBD2	TGTGCCATCAGTGATTCCCGGGGGGAAAATATCCGGTTATCTCGAGATACGCAGTATTTT	CAISDSRGENIRLSRDTQYF
TRBV3-1/TRBV3-2	-	TRBJ1-2	-	TGTGCCAGCAGCCAAGGAGGGCGGGGCTCTGAGGGCTACACCTTC	CASSQGGRGSEGYTF
TRBV18	-	TRBJ2-3	-	TGTGCCAGCTCACCGCAGGACACCACAGATACGCAGTATTTT	CASSPQDTTDTQYF
TRBV19	-	TRBJ1-2	TRBD1	TGTGCCAGCCGGGACAGAGCTATCAGGGGCTATGGCTACACCTTC	CASRDRAIRGYGYTF
TRBV5-6	once	TRBJ1-1	-	TGTGCCAGCAGCAGAGGACAGACAAACACTGAAGCTTTCTTT	CASSRGQTNTEAFF
TRBV6-2/TRBV6-3	-	TRBJ2-3	-	TGTGCCAGCAGTTATGCGACTACCACAGATACGCAGTATTTT	CASSYATTTDTQYF
TRBV5-6	-	TRBJ1-5	-	TGTGCCAGCAGCCTGACGGGGGAATATAGCAATCAGCCCCAGCATTTT	CASSLTGEYSNQPQHF
TRBV5-1	-	TRBJ2-7	TRBD2	TGCGCCAGCAGCCCGGGGACTAGCGGGGACGAGCAGTACTTC	CASSPGTSGDEQYF
TRBV19	-	TRBJ2-7	TRBD2	TGTGCCAGTAGTGGCGGCGGGACTAGCGGATTGTACGAGCAGTACTTC	CASSGGGTSGLYEQYF
TRBV5-4	-	TRBJ2-7	-	TGTGCCAGCAGCCCCCAGCCCCCCGGGACTGCCTACGAGCAGTACTTC	CASSPQPPGTAYEQYF
TRBV5-1	-	TRBJ1-2	-	TGCGCCAGCAGCTCAGTCAGGGAATCCTATGGCTACACCTTC	CASSSVRESYGYTF
TRBV6-5	-	TRBJ1-6	-	TGTGCCAGCAGTTACGCCAGGGTTAATTCACCCCTCCACTTT	CASSYARVNSPLHF
TRBV7-9	-	TRBJ2-7	TRBD1	TGTGCCAGCAGCCCCGGACAGGCACCGCAGTACTTC	CASSPGQAPQYF
TRBV5-1	-	TRBJ2-7	-	TGCGCCAGCACTGATACGGCAGGGGATCACGAGCAGTACTTC	CASTDTAGDHEQYF
TRBV29-1	few	TRBJ2-7	-	TGCAGCGTTGGAGCACTGGAGGGCTACGAGCAGTACTTC	CSVGALEGYEQYF
TRBV12-3/TRBV12-4	-	TRBJ1-1	-	TGTGCCAGCAGTCTCAACAGGGATCAAGCTTTCTTT	CASSLNRDQAFF
TRBV7-2	-	TRBJ1-2	TRBD1	TGTGCCAGCAGGGCAAGTCGACAGGGTCGCTACACCTTC	CASRASRQGRYTF
TRBV25-1	-	TRBJ1-1	TRBD1	TGTGCCAGCAGAGACAGGGTCGGGGCTTTCTTT	CASRDRVGAFF
TRBV5-1	-	TRBJ2-3	TRBD2	TGCGCCAGCAGCCACCTTACTAGCGGGGGGCCAGATACGCAGTATTTT	CASSHLTSGGPDTQYF
TRBV5-1	-	TRBJ1-6	-	TGCGCCAGCAGCTCGACAGTAGGGAAATATTCACCCCTCCACTTT	CASSSTVGKYSPLHF
TRBV27	few	TRBJ1-6	TRBD1	TGTGCCAGCAGTTTTGACAGGGGATCCTTAAATTCACCCCTCCACTTT	CASSFDRGSLNSPLHF
TRBV5-1	-	TRBJ1-2	-	TGCGCCAGCAGCTTATCCTCCCAGAACTATGGCTACACCTTC	CASSLSSQNYGYTF
TRBV30	-	TRBJ2-7	-	TGTGCCTGGAGTGAACCCTACCCCAACGAGCAGTACTTC	CAWSEPYPNEQYF
TRBV13	-	TRBJ2-7	-	TGTGCCAGCAGCTTAAAGGGGTTCTACGAGCAGTACTTC	CASSLKGFYEQYF
TRBV5-6	-	TRBJ2-5	TRBD2	TGTGCCAGCAGCCCGGGACTAGCGGACCAAGAGACCCAGTACTTC	CASSPGLADQETQYF